The sample holds one count of the clone carrying this T cell receptor beta chain. The data were taken from a study of OX40 agonist ivuxolimab in advanced cancers. Trimming stripped 2 bases from V and 0 bases from J, with 8 bases between. The CDR3 totals 14 residues. Germline lookup yields CDR1 LGHNA and CDR2 YNFKEQ. Assay used: immunoSEQ multiplex PCR; TCRdb lists only in-frame clones, some missing. Among under 80,000 clones listed, 65% to 90% were seen once. The chain links TRBV4-2 to TRBJ2-7; D is perhaps TRBD2 (6 bases). The receptor's source is an adult with an advanced solid tumor such as melanoma, head and neck, liver or kidney cancer. The material sequenced was CD4+ or CD8+ T cells sorted from blood, taken in a trial of the OX40 agonist ivuxolimab. CDR3 residues: CASSQWEASYEQYF. The DNA of the CDR3 is TGTGCCAGCAGCCAATGGGAGGCCTCCTACGAGCAGTACTTC.